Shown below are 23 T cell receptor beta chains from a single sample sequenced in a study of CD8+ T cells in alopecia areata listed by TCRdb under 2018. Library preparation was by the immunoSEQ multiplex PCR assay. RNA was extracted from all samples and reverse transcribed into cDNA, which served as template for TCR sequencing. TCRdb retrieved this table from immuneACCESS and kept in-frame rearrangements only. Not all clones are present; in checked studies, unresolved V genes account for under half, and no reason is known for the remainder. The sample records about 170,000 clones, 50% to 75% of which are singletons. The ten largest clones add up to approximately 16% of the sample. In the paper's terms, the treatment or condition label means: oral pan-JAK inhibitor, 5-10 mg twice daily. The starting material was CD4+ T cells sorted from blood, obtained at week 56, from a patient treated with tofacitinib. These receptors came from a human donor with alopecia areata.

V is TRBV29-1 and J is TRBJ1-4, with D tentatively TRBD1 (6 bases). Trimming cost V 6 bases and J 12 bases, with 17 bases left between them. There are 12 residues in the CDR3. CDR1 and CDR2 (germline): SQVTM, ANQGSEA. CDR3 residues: CSVLRMEGELFF. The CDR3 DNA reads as TGCAGCGTCCTCCGGATGGAGGGGGAACTGTTTTTT.

For the CDR3, the DNA is TGTGCCAGCATGCCGACCGGGACCTTTACCGGGGAGCTGTTTTTT. Translation gives CASMPTGTFTGELFF. This chain joins TRBV2 and TRBJ2-2, with D perhaps matching TRBD1 or TRBD2 (5 bases each). This CDR3 spans 15 amino acids. The germline CDR1 and CDR2 sequences are SNHLY and FYNNEI. With 7 bases removed from V and 5 bases from J, the gap between germline ends came to 17 bases.

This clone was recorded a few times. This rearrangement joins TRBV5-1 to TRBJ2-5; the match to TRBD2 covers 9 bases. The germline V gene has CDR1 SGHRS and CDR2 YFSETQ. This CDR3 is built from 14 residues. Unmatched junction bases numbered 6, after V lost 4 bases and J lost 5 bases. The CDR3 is CASSTGTSRETQYF. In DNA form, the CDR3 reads TGCGCCAGCAGCACCGGGACTAGCAGGGAGACCCAGTACTTC.

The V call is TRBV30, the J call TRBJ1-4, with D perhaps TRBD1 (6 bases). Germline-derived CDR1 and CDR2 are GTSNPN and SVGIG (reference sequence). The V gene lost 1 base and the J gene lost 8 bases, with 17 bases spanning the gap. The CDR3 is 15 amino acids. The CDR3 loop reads CAWSGPDSGEEKLFF. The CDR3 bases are TGTGCCTGGAGTGGGCCGGACAGCGGGGAGGAAAAACTGTTTTTT.

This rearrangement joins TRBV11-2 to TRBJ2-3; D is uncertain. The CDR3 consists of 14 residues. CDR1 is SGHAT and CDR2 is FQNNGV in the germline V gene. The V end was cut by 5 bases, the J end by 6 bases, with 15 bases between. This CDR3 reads CASSTGFRQDTQYF. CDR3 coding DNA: TGTGCCAGCAGCACCGGCTTCCGGCAGGATACGCAGTATTTT.

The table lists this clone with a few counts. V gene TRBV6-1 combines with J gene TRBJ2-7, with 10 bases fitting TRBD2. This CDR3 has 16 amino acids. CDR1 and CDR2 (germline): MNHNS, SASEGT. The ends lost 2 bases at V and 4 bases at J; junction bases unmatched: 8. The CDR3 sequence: CASSERGAGGIYEQYF. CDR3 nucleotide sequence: TGTGCCAGCAGTGAAAGGGGAGCGGGGGGGATATACGAGCAGTACTTC.

CDR3 amino acids: CASGRDRELTGELFF. CDR3 coding DNA: TGTGCCAGCGGCCGGGACAGGGAGCTCACCGGGGAGCTGTTTTTT. This rearrangement joins TRBV14 to TRBJ2-2, with 9 bases aligning to TRBD1. V was clipped by 8 bases and J by 4 bases; unmatched bases: 8. The CDR3 is made up of 15 amino acids. Germline V gene sequence: CDR1 SGHDN, CDR2 FVKESK.

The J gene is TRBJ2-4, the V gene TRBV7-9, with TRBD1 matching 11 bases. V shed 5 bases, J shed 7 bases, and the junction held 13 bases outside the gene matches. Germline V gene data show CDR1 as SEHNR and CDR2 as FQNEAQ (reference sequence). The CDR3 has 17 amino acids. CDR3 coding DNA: TGTGCCAGCAGCCCCGCAGCCTTTGGACAGGGGGCTAACATTCAGTACTTC. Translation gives CASSPAAFGQGANIQYF.

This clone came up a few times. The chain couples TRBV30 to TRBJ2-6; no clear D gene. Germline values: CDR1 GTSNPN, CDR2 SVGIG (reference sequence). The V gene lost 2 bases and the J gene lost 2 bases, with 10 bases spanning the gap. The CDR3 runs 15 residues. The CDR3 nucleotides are TGTGCCTGGAGTTCCCCGGGTCCTGGGGCCAACGTCCTGACTTTC. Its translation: CAWSSPGPGANVLTF. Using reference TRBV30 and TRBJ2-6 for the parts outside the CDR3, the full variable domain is SQTIHQWPATLVQPVGSPLSLECTVEGTSNPNLYWYRQAAGRGLQLLFYSVGIGQISSEVPQNLSASRPQDRQFILSSKKLLLSDSGFYLCAWSSPGPGANVLTFGAGSRLTVL.

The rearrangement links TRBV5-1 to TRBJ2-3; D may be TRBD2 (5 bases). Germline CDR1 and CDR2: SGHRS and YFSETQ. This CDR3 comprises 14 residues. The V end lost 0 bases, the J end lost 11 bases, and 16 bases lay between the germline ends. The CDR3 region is CASSLEFLAGKQYF. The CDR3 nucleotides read TGCGCCAGCAGCTTGGAGTTCCTGGCGGGCAAGCAGTATTTT.

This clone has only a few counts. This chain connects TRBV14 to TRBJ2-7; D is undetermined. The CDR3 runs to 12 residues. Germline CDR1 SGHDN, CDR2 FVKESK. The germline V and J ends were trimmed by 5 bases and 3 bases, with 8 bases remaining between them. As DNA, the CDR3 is TGTGCCAGCAGCAGCTTGGGCTACGAGCAGTACTTC. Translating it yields CASSSLGYEQYF.

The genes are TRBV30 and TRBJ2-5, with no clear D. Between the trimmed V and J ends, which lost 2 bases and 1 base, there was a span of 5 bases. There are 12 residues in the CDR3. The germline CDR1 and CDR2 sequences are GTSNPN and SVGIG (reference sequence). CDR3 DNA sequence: TGTGCCTGGAGTCCCCTCCAAGAGACCCAGTACTTC. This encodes CAWSPLQETQYF.

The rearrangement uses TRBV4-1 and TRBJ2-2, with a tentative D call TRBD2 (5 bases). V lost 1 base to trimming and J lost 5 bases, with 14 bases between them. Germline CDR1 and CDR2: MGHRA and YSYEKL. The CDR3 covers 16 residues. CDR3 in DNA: TGCGCCAGCAGCCAAGCGGCTGCGAGGGTGACCGGGGAGCTGTTTTTT. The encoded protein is CASSQAAARVTGELFF.

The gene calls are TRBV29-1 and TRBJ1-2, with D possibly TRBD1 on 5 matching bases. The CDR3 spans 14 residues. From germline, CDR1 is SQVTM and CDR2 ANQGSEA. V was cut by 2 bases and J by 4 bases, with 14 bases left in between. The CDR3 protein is CSVEWGTGPYGYTF. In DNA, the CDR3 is TGCAGCGTTGAATGGGGCACGGGCCCCTATGGCTACACCTTC.

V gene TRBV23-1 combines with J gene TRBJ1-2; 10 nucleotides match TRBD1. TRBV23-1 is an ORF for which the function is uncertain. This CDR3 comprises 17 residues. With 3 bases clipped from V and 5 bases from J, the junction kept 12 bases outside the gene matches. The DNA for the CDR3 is TGCGCCAGCAGTCATCCGCGACAGGGGGCGTTCGTGTATGGCTACACCTTC. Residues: CASSHPRQGAFVYGYTF.

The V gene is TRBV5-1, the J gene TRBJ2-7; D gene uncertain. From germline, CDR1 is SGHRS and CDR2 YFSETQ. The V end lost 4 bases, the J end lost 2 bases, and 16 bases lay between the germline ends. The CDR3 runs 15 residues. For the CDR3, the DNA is TGCGCCAGCAGCCCACCAGTTCAGAGCACCTACGAGCAGTACTTC. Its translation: CASSPPVQSTYEQYF.

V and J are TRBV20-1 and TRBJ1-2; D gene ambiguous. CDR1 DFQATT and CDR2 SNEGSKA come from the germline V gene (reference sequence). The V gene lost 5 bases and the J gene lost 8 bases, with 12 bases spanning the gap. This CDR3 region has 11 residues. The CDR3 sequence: CSAPRRAGYTF. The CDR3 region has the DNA TGCAGTGCTCCCCGGCGAGCGGGCTACACCTTC.

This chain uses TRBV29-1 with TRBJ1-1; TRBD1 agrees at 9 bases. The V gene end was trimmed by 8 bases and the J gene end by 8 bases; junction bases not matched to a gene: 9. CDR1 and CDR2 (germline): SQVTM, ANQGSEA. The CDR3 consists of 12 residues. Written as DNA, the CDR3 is TGCAGCTTAGAGCCAACAGGGGGCGAAGCTTTCTTT. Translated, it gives CSLEPTGGEAFF.

The CDR3 loop is CASSLFAGSEQYF. CDR3 DNA sequence: TGTGCCAGCAGCTTGTTTGCAGGATCCGAGCAGTACTTC. The chain is built from TRBV7-9 and TRBJ2-7; no clear D. The CDR3 spans 13 residues. CDR1 is SEHNR and CDR2 is FQNEAQ in the germline V gene (reference sequence). Trimming took off 3 bases at V and 6 bases at J, with 12 bases between the two ends.

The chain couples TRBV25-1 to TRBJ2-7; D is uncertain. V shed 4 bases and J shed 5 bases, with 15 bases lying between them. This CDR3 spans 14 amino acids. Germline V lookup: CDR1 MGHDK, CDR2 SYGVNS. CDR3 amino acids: CASSAWVGGDEQYF. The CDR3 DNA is TGTGCCAGCAGTGCCTGGGTGGGTGGCGACGAGCAGTACTTC.

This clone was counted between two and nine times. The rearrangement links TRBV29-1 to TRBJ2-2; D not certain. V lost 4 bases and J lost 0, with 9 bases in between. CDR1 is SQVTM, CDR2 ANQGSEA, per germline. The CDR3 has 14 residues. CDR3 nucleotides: TGCAGCGTTGGTGAAACCACGAACACCGGGGAGCTGTTTTTT. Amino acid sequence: CSVGETTNTGELFF.

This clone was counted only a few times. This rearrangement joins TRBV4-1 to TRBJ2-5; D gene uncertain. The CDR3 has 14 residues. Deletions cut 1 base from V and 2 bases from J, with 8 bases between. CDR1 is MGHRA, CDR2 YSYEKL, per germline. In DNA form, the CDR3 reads TGCGCCAGCAGCCAAGGCTCCGGACAAGAGACCCAGTACTTC. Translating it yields CASSQGSGQETQYF.

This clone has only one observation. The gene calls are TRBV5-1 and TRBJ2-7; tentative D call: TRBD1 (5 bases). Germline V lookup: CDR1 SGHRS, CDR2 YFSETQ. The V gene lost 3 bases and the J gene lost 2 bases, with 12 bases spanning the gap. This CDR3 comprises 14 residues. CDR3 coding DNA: TGCGCCAGCAGCTCATCGAACAGGCCCTACGAGCAGTACTTC. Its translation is CASSSSNRPYEQYF.